A selection of T cell receptor beta chains follows, all from one sample in a study of T-cell memory formation after mild COVID-19. TCRdb re-called the 5' RACE reads through MiXCR, storing one row per CDR3 protein. The sample consists of roughly 170,000 distinct CDR3 sequences, about 18% of them appearing once. The sequenced material came from PBMCs or a T cell subset sorted from them (not recorded which). The receptors were sampled from a man younger than 35 who had mild COVID-19 (a few samples of this study predate the infection). Cell type and time point are not known. Each CDR3 is given with its conserved first and last residue. Each record gives: clone size, J gene, CDR3 length, D gene, V gene, CDR3 protein, CDR3 DNA. D genes are given only for firm matches. Size is omitted from some rows. Given values are once, few, many or a class for expanded clones.

few TRBJ2-5 15 TRBD1 TRBV9 CASSVGVTGVETQYF TGTGCCAGCAGCGTTGGGGTGACAGGGGTGGAGACCCAGTACTTC
few TRBJ2-1 15 . TRBV15 CATSNHTSSYNEQFF TGTGCCACCAGCAACCACACGAGCTCCTACAATGAGCAGTTCTTC
many TRBJ1-1 15 . TRBV7-3 CASSLSFAGSTEAFF TGTGCCAGCAGCTTATCATTCGCGGGAAGCACTGAAGCTTTCTTT
few TRBJ2-6 15 . TRBV6-2/TRBV6-3 CASGRAWAGANVLTF TGTGCCAGCGGCCGCGCGTGGGCTGGGGCCAACGTCCTGACTTTC
few TRBJ2-3 13 . TRBV12-5 CASGKQGAPTQYF TGTGCTAGTGGAAAACAGGGCGCCCCTACGCAGTATTTT
. TRBJ1-1 15 . TRBV7-9 CASSFRRVVNTEAFF TGTGCCAGCAGCTTTAGGAGAGTCGTGAACACTGAAGCTTTCTTT
few TRBJ2-7 14 . TRBV12-3/TRBV12-4 CASLTDSLSYEQYF TGTGCCAGCTTAACGGACAGTCTATCCTACGAGCAGTACTTC
few TRBJ2-1 11 . TRBV5-1 CASSLMNEQFF TGCGCCAGCAGCTTGATGAATGAGCAGTTCTTC
many TRBJ2-3 16 TRBD2 TRBV4-3 CASSQESGARTDTQYF TGCGCCAGCAGCCAAGAAAGCGGGGCCCGCACAGATACGCAGTATTTT
. TRBJ2-1 13 . TRBV5-1 CASSLALSREQFF TGCGCCAGCAGCTTGGCACTTAGCAGAGAGCAGTTCTTC
. TRBJ2-5 15 TRBD2 TRBV4-2 CASSQGYAGRETQYF TGTGCCAGCAGCCAAGGGTACGCGGGGAGGGAGACACAGTACTTC
few TRBJ2-3 15 . TRBV6-6 CASSYSSGSTDTQYF TGTGCCAGCAGTTACTCGTCAGGGAGCACAGATACGCAGTATTTT
. TRBJ2-2 13 . TRBV7-6 CASSSTVIGELFF TGTGCCAGCAGCTCAACCGTGATCGGGGAGCTGTTTTTT
many TRBJ2-1 14 . TRBV7-9 CAKPPGPREDEQFF TGTGCCAAACCACCGGGCCCCAGGGAGGATGAGCAGTTCTTC
few TRBJ2-7 16 TRBD1 TRBV5-1 CASSFWTGVYQREQYF TGCGCCAGCAGCTTCTGGACAGGGGTCTACCAGAGGGAGCAGTACTTC